These 22 T cell receptor beta chains were sequenced from one sample in a study of T cells in Graves' hyperthyroidism and ophthalmopathy. RNA transcripts were the template for amplifying TCR beta CDR3 regions. Carried out on the TCR CDR3, a first-round RT-PCR used the HTBI primer set. TCRdb reprocessed the multiplex PCR reads with MiXCR, giving one entry per CDR3 protein. The repertoire holds 250,000 to 300,000 distinct CDR3 sequences, with roughly 13% as singletons. Sequenced input: blood. The receptors derive from a woman in her forties with Graves' hyperthyroidism.

This clonotype was recorded at least ten times. The chain couples TRBV2 to TRBJ2-1; D remains unclear. The V end was cut by 5 bases, the J end by 5 bases, with 13 bases between. CDR1 is SNHLY, CDR2 FYNNEI, per germline. The CDR3 length is 14 residues. CDR3 sequence reads: CASSSSNPDNEQFF. CDR3 in DNA: TGTGCCAGCAGTTCATCAAATCCGGACAATGAGCAGTTCTTC.

Ten or more counts support this clonotype. The V call is TRBV10-1, the J call TRBJ2-1, with TRBD2 identical over 11 bases. The J segment lost 6 bases and the V segment lost 2 bases, leaving 3 bases of the junction unmatched. CDR1 WNHNN and CDR2 SYGVQD come from the germline V gene (reference sequence). The CDR3 contains 15 residues. This CDR3 reads CASSEVAGGINEQFF. The DNA for the CDR3 is TGCGCCAGCAGTGAGGTAGCGGGAGGGATCAATGAGCAGTTCTTC.

At least ten counts were recorded for this clonotype. This chain links TRBV15 with TRBJ1-3; weak D call: TRBD1 (5 bases). Germline CDR1 LNHNV, CDR2 YYDKDF (reference sequence). The CDR3 contains 15 residues. Trimming took 5 bases from V and 4 from J, leaving 15 bases between them. CDR3 in amino acids: CATSEGVGSGNTIYF. In nucleotides, the CDR3 is TGTGCCACCAGCGAAGGGGTCGGGTCCGGAAACACCATATATTTT.

This clonotype was recorded many times. The CDR3 sequence: CATIDHTYEQYF. CDR3 in DNA: TGTGCCACCATCGATCATACCTACGAGCAGTACTTC. The chain links TRBV28 to TRBJ2-7; D ambiguous. Germline loops: CDR1 MDHEN, CDR2 SYDVKM. The ends were cut back, 10 bases at V and 2 bases at J, with 12 bases in the middle. CDR3 length equals 12 residues.

This clonotype was counted many times. The V gene is TRBV7-2, the J gene TRBJ1-3, with D unclear. Trimming shortened V by 3 bases and J by 11 bases, and 14 bases separated the two germline ends. Germline CDR1 is SGHTA and CDR2 is FQGNSA. The CDR3 covers 13 residues. The CDR3 DNA reads TGTGCCAGCAGCTTCACACAGTCTAGCGCCATATATTTT. Its protein product is CASSFTQSSAIYF.

This clonotype was recorded at least ten times. The V gene is TRBV3-1, the J gene TRBJ2-3, with TRBD2 identical over 8 bases. CDR1 and CDR2 from the germline V gene are LGHDT and YNNKEL (reference sequence). CDR3 length: 15 amino acids. Unmatched junction bases numbered 5, after V lost 2 bases and J lost 4 bases. CDR3 region: CASSQTSGRSDTQYF. The CDR3, as DNA: TGTGCCAGCAGCCAAACTAGCGGTCGATCAGATACGCAGTATTTT.

This clonotype was recorded many times. The chain recombines TRBV12-3 or TRBV12-4 with TRBJ1-1, with D perhaps TRBD1 (6 bases). V lost 3 bases to trimming and J lost 0 bases, with 8 bases between them. The CDR3 extends over 14 amino acids. CDR3 coding DNA: TGTGCCAGCAGTTTGCCAGGGGTGAACACTGAAGCTTTCTTT. Protein product: CASSLPGVNTEAFF.

For this clonotype: Being one base from a much bigger clone, this may be a read error. In DNA, the CDR3 is TGTGCCAGCATTACCCTCCCGGGACAGGGGCCGCCTTTACCCCAAGAGACCCAGTACTTC. It encodes CASITLPGQGPPLPQETQYF. The rearrangement links TRBV6-9 to TRBJ2-5; 10 bases align to TRBD1. The V segment lost 7 bases and the J segment 1 base; nucleotides outside the gene matches: 21. CDR1 and CDR2 from the germline V gene are MNHGY and SVAAGI. The CDR3 consists of 20 residues.

This clonotype showed up many times. The rearrangement joins TRBV5-1 to TRBJ1-6; no clear D gene. V was trimmed by 3 bases and J by 8 bases, leaving 9 bases between them. This CDR3 spans 13 amino acids. Germline loops: CDR1 SGHRS, CDR2 YFSETQ. The CDR3 DNA sequence: TGCGCCAGCAGCTATGGATTGGATTCACCCCTCCACTTT. Protein: CASSYGLDSPLHF. Drawing the rest from reference TRBV5-1 and TRBJ1-6, the complete variable domain is KAGVTQTPRYLIKTRGQQVTLSCSPISGHRSVSWYQQTPGQGLQFLFEYFSETQRNKGNFPGRFSGRQFSNSRSEMNVSTLELGDSALYLCASSYGLDSPLHFGNGTRLTVT.

Only a few counts were recorded for this clonotype. A read error may explain this, as a much larger clone is one base away. This chain connects TRBV6-5 to TRBJ2-5; weak D call: TRBD2 (5 bases). CDR1 and CDR2 (germline): MNHEY, SVGAGI. This CDR3 has 13 residues. The ends were cut back, 0 bases at V and 9 bases at J, with 11 bases in the middle. CDR3 nucleotides: TGTGCCAGCAGTTACTCGCTCGTGGAGGCCCAGTACTTC. Translating it yields CASSYSLVEAQYF.

Here the CDR3 DNA reads TGTGCCGTGGGGGGGGCAGTCTATGGCTACACCTTC. Amino acid sequence: CAVGGAVYGYTF. J is TRBJ1-2 and V is TRBV30; possible D gene TRBD1, 6 bases. V was pared by 8 bases and J by 4 bases, with 14 bases between. This CDR3 has 12 residues. CDR1 GTSNPN and CDR2 SVGIG come from the germline V gene (reference sequence). The entire variable domain, with the rest obtained from reference TRBV30 and TRBJ1-2, is as follows: SQTIHQWPATLVQPVGSPLSLECTVEGTSNPNLYWYRQAAGRGLQLLFYSVGIGQISSEVPQNLSASRPQDRQFILSSKKLLLSDSGFYLCAVGGAVYGYTFGSGTRLTVV.

V is TRBV10-1 and J is TRBJ2-2; the D gene is possibly TRBD2 (6 bases). The CDR3 is made up of 15 amino acids. The V end lost 0 bases, the J end lost 6 bases, and 11 bases lay between the germline ends. CDR1 and CDR2 from the germline V gene are WNHNN and SYGVQD (reference sequence). This CDR3 is CASSESEGFPGELFF. The CDR3 DNA is TGCGCCAGCAGTGAGTCGGAGGGTTTCCCCGGGGAGCTGTTTTTT.

Of note for this clonotype: Just one base apart from a much larger clone, this may be a read error. This rearrangement joins TRBV30 to TRBJ1-1; D is unresolved. Germline values: CDR1 GTSNPN, CDR2 SVGIG (reference sequence). The length of the CDR3 is 11 residues. The V end lost 1 base, the J end lost 6 bases, and 6 bases lay between the germline ends. The chain's CDR3 is CAWSGYSEAFF. CDR3 bases: TGTGCCTGGAGTGGGTACTCTGAAGCTTTCTTT.

This clonotype was observed a single time. The rearrangement links TRBV7-2 to TRBJ2-3, with D perhaps TRBD2 (6 bases). Germline V gene lookup returns CDR1 SGHTA and CDR2 FQGNSA. CDR3 length equals 17 residues. Trimming pared 3 bases from V and 1 base from J, leaving 17 bases between. The CDR3 loop reads CASSFNPSGRGTDTQYF. CDR3 bases: TGTGCCAGCAGCTTTAACCCGAGCGGGCGGGGCACAGATACGCAGTATTTT.

The V and J genes are TRBV4-2 and TRBJ2-3; 7 bases are a match to TRBD2. Losses at the gene ends were 1 base for V and 2 bases for J; bases not matched to a gene: 15. The germline V gene encodes CDR1 LGHNA and CDR2 YNFKEQ. The CDR3 totals 19 residues. The DNA for the CDR3 is TGTGCCAGCAGCCAAGGAATAGGGGTGGGGGGGACTTTCACAGATACGCAGTATTTT. Amino acids: CASSQGIGVGGTFTDTQYF.

This clonotype has ten or more counts. This rearrangement joins TRBV28 to TRBJ2-4, with 7 bases fitting TRBD1. Germline V gene data show CDR1 as MDHEN and CDR2 as SYDVKM. V trimming: 3 bases; J trimming: 5 bases; junction bases outside the gene matches: 7. CDR3 length: 15 amino acids. The DNA for the CDR3 is TGTGCCAGCAGTTTCGTGGAGGACAGGCAAAACATTCAGTACTTC. This translates into CASSFVEDRQNIQYF.

This clonotype was observed many times. CDR3 sequence (DNA): TGTGCCAGCAGCTTAGTTTCTGGGGATACGCAGTATTTT. Protein product: CASSLVSGDTQYF. The gene calls are TRBV7-2 and TRBJ2-3; D is undetermined. CDR3 length: 13 amino acids. V was pared by 1 base and J by 6 bases, with 8 bases between. CDR1 SGHTA and CDR2 FQGNSA come from the germline V gene. The full variable domain, with the rest looked up from reference TRBV7-2 and TRBJ2-3, is GAGVSQSPSNKVTEKGKDVELRCDPISGHTALYWYRQSLGQGLEFLIYFQGNSAPDKSGLPSDRFSAERTGGSVSTLTIQRTQQEDSAVYLCASSLVSGDTQYFGPGTRLTVL.

The rearrangement links TRBV10-3 to TRBJ2-7, with TRBD2 as a possible D gene (5 bases). V lost 2 bases and J lost 0, with 8 bases in between. The germline gives CDR1 ENHRY, CDR2 SYGVKD. The CDR3 sequence is 14 residues long. CDR3 nucleotides: TGTGCCATCAGTGAGCGGGGTCGCTCCTACGAGCAGTACTTC. The encoded protein is CAISERGRSYEQYF.

Many counts were recorded for this clonotype. This sequence joins TRBV10-3 and TRBJ2-1; TRBD2 agrees at 14 bases. This CDR3 is 15 amino acids long. Germline V CDR1 and CDR2: ENHRY, SYGVKD. The V gene end was trimmed by 4 bases and the J gene end by 6 bases; junction bases not matched to a gene: 2. Here the CDR3 DNA reads TGTGCCATCAGTGTGGGACTAGCGGGAGTCAATGAGCAGTTCTTC. Amino acid sequence: CAISVGLAGVNEQFF.

This sequence joins TRBV4-3 and TRBJ1-5; no firm D call. Germline CDR1 reads LGHNA; CDR2 reads YSLEER. V lost 2 bases and J 6 bases, leaving 11 bases between the germline ends. The CDR3 totals 14 residues. CDR3 sequence (DNA): TGCGCCAGCAGCCAACGGTTTTCGGGTCAGCCCCAGCATTTT. Translated, it gives CASSQRFSGQPQHF.

Only a few counts were recorded for this clonotype. This chain joins TRBV7-9 and TRBJ1-6; TRBD1 might be the D (5 bases). The CDR3 runs to 17 residues. Germline-derived CDR1 and CDR2 are SEHNR and FQNEAQ (reference sequence). V was pared by 1 base and J by 2 bases, with 12 bases between. The CDR3 bases are TGTGCCAGCAGCTTAGGGACTGGGGGACCCTATAATTCACCCCTCCACTTT. This gives the protein CASSLGTGGPYNSPLHF. Full variable domain (missing parts from reference TRBV7-9 and TRBJ1-6): DTGVSQNPRHKITKRGQNVTFRCDPISEHNRLYWYRQTLGQGPEFLTYFQNEAQLEKSRLLSDRFSAERPKGSFSTLEIQRTEQGDSAMYLCASSLGTGGPYNSPLHFGNGTRLTVT.

V is TRBV7-2 and J is TRBJ2-1; TRBD1 agrees at 10 bases. V was pared by 5 bases and J by 7 bases, with 5 bases of the junction left unmatched. CDR3 length equals 14 residues. In germline, CDR1 is SGHTA, CDR2 FQGNSA. In DNA form, the CDR3 reads TGTGCCAGCAGCCCCGACAGGGGGCCAAATGAGCAGTTCTTC. Its translation is CASSPDRGPNEQFF.